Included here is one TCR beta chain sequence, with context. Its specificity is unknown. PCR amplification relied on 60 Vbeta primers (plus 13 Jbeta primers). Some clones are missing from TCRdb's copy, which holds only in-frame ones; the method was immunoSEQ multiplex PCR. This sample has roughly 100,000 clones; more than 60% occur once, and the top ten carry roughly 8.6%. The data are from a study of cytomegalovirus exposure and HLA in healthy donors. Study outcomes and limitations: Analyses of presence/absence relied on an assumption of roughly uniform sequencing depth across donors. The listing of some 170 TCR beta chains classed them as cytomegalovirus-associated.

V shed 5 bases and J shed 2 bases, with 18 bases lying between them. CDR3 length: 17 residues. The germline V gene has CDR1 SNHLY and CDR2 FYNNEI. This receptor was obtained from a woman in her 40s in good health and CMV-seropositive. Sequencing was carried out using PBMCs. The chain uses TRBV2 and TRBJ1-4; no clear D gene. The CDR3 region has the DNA TGTGCCAGCAGTTGGGGAGTTTGGGGAGGGACTAATGAAAAACTGTTTTTT. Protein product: CASSWGVWGGTNEKLFF.